One sample yielded the 20 T cell receptor beta chains listed below, sequenced in a study of blood T cells in healthy people across ages. Through a sample-barcoded 5' primer and a J-beta primer mix, a second PCR was run for roughly 6 to 12 cycles. One entry per CDR3 protein, called by TCRdb with MiXCR from the 5' RACE reads. The sample has about 1.5 million distinct CDR3 sequences, 42% seen once. The specimen was blood. The receptors derive from a young woman in good health.

As concerns this clonotype: It is unclear where the CDR3 begins or ends on the DNA, so no DNA is shown, and the CDR3 is as TCRdb lists it. V is TRBV6-5 and J is TRBJ2-7; the DNA was not compared with TRBD1, the D call given in the table. In germline, CDR1 is MNHEY, CDR2 SVGAGI. A total of 14 residues make up the CDR3, ends included. The CDR3 spells CASTWGQGAYERYF.

This clonotype appeared a few times. The CDR3 bases are TGCGCCAGCAGCTTGGGACTTGCCCCCGGTGAGCAGTTCTTC. The encoded protein is CASSLGLAPGEQFF. The chain joins TRBV5-1 to TRBJ2-1; D is uncertain. V lost 0 bases, J lost 9 bases, and 13 bases lay in between. The CDR3 covers 14 residues. Germline CDR1 and CDR2: SGHRS and YFSETQ.

The genes are TRBV15 and TRBJ2-5; 9 nucleotides line up with TRBD2. V was pared by 3 bases and J by 3 bases, with 5 bases of the junction left unmatched. Germline V lookup: CDR1 LNHNV, CDR2 YYDKDF (reference sequence). CDR3 size: 15 residues. The CDR3 region is CATSRDRLAEETQYF. The CDR3 region has the DNA TGTGCCACCAGCAGGGACCGACTAGCGGAAGAGACCCAGTACTTC.

Here the CDR3 DNA reads TGTGCCAGCAGTTACTCGAAGGGGATCACTGAAGCTTTCTTT. Translating gives CASSYSKGITEAFF. The V call is TRBV6-5, the J call TRBJ1-1, with a possible D match to TRBD1 (5 bases). V lost 0 bases to trimming and J lost 4 bases, with 9 bases between them. The germline V gene encodes CDR1 MNHEY and CDR2 SVGAGI. The CDR3 covers 14 residues.

The sample holds a few counts of this clonotype. This chain joins TRBV5-1 and TRBJ1-5, with TRBD1 matching 9 bases. The V gene end was trimmed by 0 bases and the J gene end by 2 bases; junction bases not matched to a gene: 6. The CDR3 length is 17 residues. The germline V gene has CDR1 SGHRS and CDR2 YFSETQ. DNA for the CDR3: TGCGCCAGCAGCTTGGCGACAGGGGGTACCGGCAATCAGCCCCAGCATTTT. The encoded protein is CASSLATGGTGNQPQHF.

This clonotype occurred a few times. The rearrangement links TRBV28 to TRBJ1-1, with D tentatively TRBD1 (5 bases). Germline CDR1 reads MDHEN; CDR2 reads SYDVKM. The CDR3 spans 14 residues. V was pared by 2 bases and J by 3 bases, with 10 bases between. The DNA of the CDR3 is TGTGCCAGCAGTTTAGGGGCAGGAGACACTGAAGCTTTCTTT. Translated: CASSLGAGDTEAFF.

This clonotype came up a few times. The chain recombines TRBV20-1 with TRBJ1-4; D is ambiguous. The CDR3 consists of 15 residues. Trimming removed 0 bases from V and 4 bases from J, with 12 bases in between. Germline-derived CDR1 and CDR2 are DFQATT and SNEGSKA (reference sequence). CDR3 amino acids: CSARDRRESNEKLFF. Written as DNA, the CDR3 is TGCAGTGCTAGAGATCGGAGGGAAAGTAATGAAAAACTGTTTTTT.

This CDR3 reads CASSLGGQSDTQYF. The CDR3 region has the DNA TGTGCCAGCAGCTTAGGGGGACAGTCCGATACGCAGTATTTT. This chain links TRBV7-2 with TRBJ2-3; the match to TRBD1 covers 7 bases. After removal of 1 base from V and 6 bases from J, the junction contained 4 bases not matched to a gene. Germline loops: CDR1 SGHTA, CDR2 FQGNSA. The CDR3 length is 14 residues.

The chain has TRBV5-1 and TRBJ1-1; D is perhaps TRBD1 (6 bases). Germline lookup yields CDR1 SGHRS and CDR2 YFSETQ. Trimming left V 0 bases short and J 3 bases short, with 15 bases between. This CDR3 spans 16 amino acids. CDR3 in amino acids: CASSLEGRGLDTEAFF. The CDR3 nucleotides read TGCGCCAGCAGCTTGGAAGGCAGGGGCTTGGACACTGAAGCTTTCTTT.

The rearrangement links TRBV20-1 to TRBJ2-3; 10 positions match TRBD2. The length of the CDR3 is 15 residues. Germline CDR1 is DFQATT and CDR2 is SNEGSKA (reference sequence). V shed 6 bases and J 4 bases; nucleotides not matched to a gene: 10. CDR3 loop: CSAATPGLAPDTQYF. The CDR3 DNA sequence: TGCAGTGCAGCCACTCCGGGACTAGCGCCAGATACGCAGTATTTT.

This clonotype was seen a handful of times. The rearrangement joins TRBV7-2 to TRBJ2-1; D might be TRBD1 (5 bases). The V gene lost 5 bases and the J gene lost 3 bases, with 5 bases spanning the gap. The CDR3 is made up of 12 amino acids. Germline-derived CDR1 and CDR2 are SGHTA and FQGNSA. CDR3 loop: CASSGHYNEQFF. The CDR3 nucleotides read TGTGCCAGCAGCGGACACTACAATGAGCAGTTCTTC.

The chain couples TRBV18 to TRBJ1-5; maybe TRBD1 (6 bases). CDR3 length: 23 residues. Germline-derived CDR1 and CDR2 are KGHSH and LQKENI. V was trimmed by 0 bases and J by 0 bases, leaving 30 bases between them. The CDR3 sequence: CASSPPRVSAGQGPKYSNQPQHF. Written as DNA, the CDR3 is TGTGCCAGCTCACCACCTCGGGTCTCCGCGGGGCAGGGGCCCAAGTATAGCAATCAGCCCCAGCATTTT.

This clonotype appeared a few times. The chain has TRBV20-1 and TRBJ2-1; D uncertain. V was trimmed by 0 bases and J by 0 bases, leaving 9 bases between them. The germline V gene encodes CDR1 DFQATT and CDR2 SNEGSKA (reference sequence). This CDR3 region has 15 residues. This CDR3 is CSAREGASSYNEQFF. CDR3 nucleotide sequence: TGCAGTGCTAGAGAGGGCGCTAGCTCCTACAATGAGCAGTTCTTC.

The chain couples TRBV28 to TRBJ1-2; D not certain. This CDR3 is built from 17 residues. The V end lost 4 bases, the J end lost 5 bases, and 23 bases lay between the germline ends. Germline V gene lookup returns CDR1 MDHEN and CDR2 SYDVKM. The CDR3 DNA reads as TGTGCCAGCAGTTCAAGAATGGACGCCCAAGTAAAGTATGGCTACACCTTC. This codes for CASSSRMDAQVKYGYTF.

This clonotype was recorded a few times. Written as DNA, the CDR3 is TGTGCCAGCAGTTCCACCCGGGACCGCTCTTTAGCTCTCCACTTT. Protein: CASSSTRDRSLALHF. The rearrangement links TRBV12-3 or TRBV12-4 to TRBJ1-6; weak D call: TRBD1 (5 bases). V lost 4 bases, J lost 16 bases, and 23 bases lay in between. The CDR3 is 15 residues long.

This clonotype has only a few counts. The CDR3 loop is CAISGGEGIQPQHF. The CDR3 DNA reads TGTGCCATCAGTGGAGGGGAAGGAATTCAGCCCCAGCATTTT. The chain joins TRBV10-3 to TRBJ1-5; possibly TRBD1 for D (5 bases). Trimming took off 4 bases at V and 6 bases at J, with 13 bases between the two ends. Germline-derived CDR1 and CDR2 are ENHRY and SYGVKD. The CDR3 covers 14 residues.

The rearrangement joins TRBV29-1 to TRBJ2-7; D might be TRBD2 (5 bases). V dropped 4 bases and J dropped 5 bases, with 12 bases sitting between them. Germline CDR1 and CDR2: SQVTM and ANQGSEA. CDR3 size: 12 residues. The CDR3 spells CSVAADFDEQYF. The CDR3, as DNA: TGCAGCGTTGCGGCGGACTTCGACGAGCAGTACTTC.

The chain uses TRBV11-2 and TRBJ2-6; D ambiguous. Germline CDR1 SGHAT, CDR2 FQNNGV. V shed 3 bases and J shed 0 bases, with 12 bases lying between them. The CDR3 runs 17 residues. The CDR3 DNA is TGTGCCAGCAGCTTCGACTCGTTCAGCTCTGGGGCCAACGTCCTGACTTTC. It yields the protein CASSFDSFSSGANVLTF. Full variable domain (remainder filled in from reference TRBV11-2 and TRBJ2-6): EAGVAQSPRYKIIEKRQSVAFWCNPISGHATLYWYQQILGQGPKLLIQFQNNGVVDDSQLPKDRFSAERLKGVDSTLKIQPAKLEDSAVYLCASSFDSFSSGANVLTFGAGSRLTVL.

The chain uses TRBV4-1 and TRBJ2-4; the D is unclear. The J call may be in error: the DNA end matches TRBJ2-7 better. The CDR3 totals 13 residues. Looked up from germline, CDR1 is MGHRA and CDR2 is YSYEKL. The CDR3, as DNA: TGCGCCAGCAGCCAAGTTACCGTCGTCGAGCAGTACTTC. Translation gives CASSQVTVVEQYF.

This clonotype was seen a few times. The chain combines TRBV12-3 or TRBV12-4 with TRBJ2-4; no definite D call. V lost 3 bases to trimming and J lost 0 bases, with 15 bases between them. This CDR3 spans 17 amino acids. The CDR3: CASSFELLELAKNIQYF. DNA for the CDR3: TGTGCCAGCAGTTTCGAATTATTAGAGTTAGCCAAAAACATTCAGTACTTC.